The clone carrying this T cell receptor (beta chain) was observed a handful of times. RNA amounts of about 0.45 to 1 ug underwent reverse transcription with random hexamers. Across 54 Vbeta and 13 Jbeta, immunoSEQ multiplex PCR amplified TCR beta CDR3. In TCRdb, the immunoSEQ multiplex PCR reads were re-called with MiXCR into one record per CDR3 protein. The data show around 270,000 distinct CDR3 sequences, roughly 85% seen once. This record comes from a study of CD8 T cells in Susac syndrome. The CDR3 has 18 residues. The germline CDR1 and CDR2 sequences are SGHTA and FQGNSA. V shed 0 bases, J shed 0 bases, and the junction held 6 bases outside the gene matches.

The material sequenced was CD8+ T cells from PBMCs. This sequence originates from a human donor with multiple sclerosis. The rearrangement links TRBV7-2 to TRBJ2-3, with TRBD2 matching over 10 bases. The CDR3, as DNA: TGTGCCAGCAGCTTAGCACTAGCGGGAATATCTAGCACAGATACGCAGTATTTT. Translating it yields CASSLALAGISSTDTQYF.